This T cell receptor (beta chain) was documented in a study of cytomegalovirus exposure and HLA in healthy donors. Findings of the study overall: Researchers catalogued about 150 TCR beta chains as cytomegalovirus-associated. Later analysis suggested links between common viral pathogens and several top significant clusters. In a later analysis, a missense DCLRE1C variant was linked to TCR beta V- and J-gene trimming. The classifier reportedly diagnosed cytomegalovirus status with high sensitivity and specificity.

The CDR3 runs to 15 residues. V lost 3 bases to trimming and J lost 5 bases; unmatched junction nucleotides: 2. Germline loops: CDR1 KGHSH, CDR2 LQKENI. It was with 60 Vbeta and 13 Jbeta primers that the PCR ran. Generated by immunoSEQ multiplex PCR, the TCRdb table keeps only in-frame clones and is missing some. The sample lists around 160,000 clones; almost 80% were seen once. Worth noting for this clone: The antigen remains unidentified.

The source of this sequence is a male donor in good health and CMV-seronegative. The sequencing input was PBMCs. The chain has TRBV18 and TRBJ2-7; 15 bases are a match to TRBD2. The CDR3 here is CASSPRTSGRDEQYF. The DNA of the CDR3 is TGTGCCAGCTCACCCAGGACTAGCGGGAGGGACGAGCAGTACTTC. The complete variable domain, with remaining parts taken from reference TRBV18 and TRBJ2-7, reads NAGVMQNPRHLVRRRGQEARLRCSPMKGHSHVYWYRQLPEEGLKFMVYLQKENIIDESGMPKERFSAEFPKEGPSILRIQQVVRGDSAAYFCASSPRTSGRDEQYFGPGTRLTVT.